The 17 T cell receptor beta chains below all came from one sample that was sequenced in a study of cytomegalovirus exposure and HLA in healthy donors. It was with 60 Vbeta and 13 Jbeta primers that the PCR ran. Repertoires were generated with immunoSEQ multiplex PCR, while TCRdb's copy carries only in-frame clones and drops some. This table holds 150,000 or so clones, about 80% found once. The specimen was PBMCs. The receptors shown here come from a young man in good health and CMV-seropositive.

The CDR3 here is CSVVGAQGYGYTF. The CDR3 region has the DNA TGCAGCGTGGTTGGGGCGCAGGGCTATGGCTACACCTTC. The chain joins TRBV29-1 to TRBJ1-2, with D perhaps TRBD1 (5 bases). Germline V gives CDR1 SQVTM, CDR2 ANQGSEA. The V gene lost 6 bases and the J gene lost 4 bases, with 15 bases spanning the gap. The CDR3 is made up of 13 amino acids.

V usage is TRBV30 and J usage is TRBJ1-4; no clear D. CDR1 and CDR2 from the germline V gene are GTSNPN and SVGIG (reference sequence). CDR3 size: 13 residues. V was cut by 5 bases and J by 5 bases, with 12 bases left in between. The CDR3 region is CAWGGSSNEKLFF. The CDR3 coding sequence is TGTGCCTGGGGAGGTAGCTCCAATGAAAAACTGTTTTTT.

This chain connects TRBV5-1 to TRBJ2-2; 10 positions agree with TRBD1. The CDR3 runs to 15 residues. V was pared by 3 bases and J by 5 bases, with 4 bases of the junction left unmatched. CDR1 SGHRS and CDR2 YFSETQ come from the germline V gene. DNA for the CDR3: TGCGCCAGCAGCTCGGACAGGGGGAGGACCGGGGAGCTGTTTTTT. It translates to CASSSDRGRTGELFF.

The chain employs TRBV7-9 and TRBJ2-3; TRBD2 aligns across 9 bases. The V gene's germline CDR1 is SEHNR and CDR2 FQNEAQ (reference sequence). With V trimmed by 5 bases and J by 3 bases, 6 bases remained unmatched. The CDR3 has 15 residues. For the CDR3, the DNA is TGTGCCAGCAGCCCCCCTAGCGGGGAAACAGATACGCAGTATTTT. Amino acids: CASSPPSGETDTQYF.

The chain recombines TRBV7-2 with TRBJ2-5, with 12 bases matching TRBD2. Gene TRBJ2-7 matches the end of the DNA better, so the J call may be wrong. Per the germline V gene, CDR1 is SGHTA and CDR2 is FQGNSA. The CDR3 has 18 residues. CDR3 nucleotide sequence: TGTGCCAGCAGCTTAGAAATCTCCGGACTAGCGGGGAATTACGAGCAGTACTTC. It translates to CASSLEISGLAGNYEQYF.

This clone was seen more than once but under ten times. The CDR3 spells CASSLGAGGGTYGYTF. The CDR3 DNA reads TGTGCCAGCAGCTTAGGGGCAGGGGGCGGAACTTATGGCTACACCTTC. V is TRBV7-9 and J is TRBJ1-2; 8 bases map to TRBD1. The CDR3 has 16 residues. CDR1 and CDR2 from the germline V gene are SEHNR and FQNEAQ (reference sequence). V was pared by 1 base and J by 5 bases, with 9 bases of the junction left unmatched.

The genes are TRBV18 and TRBJ2-7, with D tentatively TRBD2 (6 bases). The V end lost 3 bases, the J end lost 0 bases, and 12 bases lay between the germline ends. The CDR3 runs to 15 residues. Germline V gene data show CDR1 as KGHSH and CDR2 as LQKENI. Written as DNA, the CDR3 is TGTGCCAGCTCACCTCGCGGGGTTAGCTCCTACGAGCAGTACTTC. Encoded protein: CASSPRGVSSYEQYF. Looking up the rest from reference TRBV18 and TRBJ2-7 gives the full variable domain: NAGVMQNPRHLVRRRGQEARLRCSPMKGHSHVYWYRQLPEEGLKFMVYLQKENIIDESGMPKERFSAEFPKEGPSILRIQQVVRGDSAAYFCASSPRGVSSYEQYFGPGTRLTVT.

The chain joins TRBV2 to TRBJ1-5, with TRBD1 identical over 8 bases. Germline assignment: CDR1 SNHLY and CDR2 FYNNEI. The CDR3 sequence is 16 residues long. V dropped 2 bases and J dropped 2; count of bases not matched to a gene: 5. The CDR3 spells CASSEQGAPGNQPQHF. The CDR3 DNA sequence: TGTGCCAGCAGTGAACAGGGGGCGCCGGGCAATCAGCCCCAGCATTTT. Drawing the rest from reference TRBV2 and TRBJ1-5, the complete variable domain is EPEVTQTPSHQVTQMGQEVILRCVPISNHLYFYWYRQILGQKVEFLVSFYNNEISEKSEIFDDQFSVERPDGSNFTLKIRSTKLEDSAMYFCASSEQGAPGNQPQHFGDGTRLSIL.

V usage is TRBV6-5 and J usage is TRBJ2-2; weak D call: TRBD1 (6 bases). The CDR3 spans 13 residues. Germline CDR1 and CDR2: MNHEY and SVGAGI. Trimming shortened V by 6 bases and J by 7 bases, and 12 bases separated the two germline ends. The CDR3, as DNA: TGTGCCAGCAGGAGGACAGTCAGCGGGGAGCTGTTTTTT. Translated: CASRRTVSGELFF.

The J gene is TRBJ1-5, the V gene TRBV7-2; the D gene is possibly TRBD1 (5 bases). Trimming cost V 1 base and J 7 bases, with 14 bases left between them. CDR1 is SGHTA and CDR2 is FQGNSA in the germline V gene. The CDR3 totals 15 residues. The CDR3 DNA reads TGTGCCAGCAGCTTAGAGGACACCTCATTCCAGCCCCAGCATTTT. Translating gives CASSLEDTSFQPQHF.

This clone is a singleton in its sample. This chain joins TRBV28 and TRBJ2-5; 8 nucleotides align to TRBD1. The germline gives CDR1 MDHEN, CDR2 SYDVKM. J gave up 5 bases and V 4 bases, and 3 bases lay outside the gene matches. The CDR3 contains 13 residues. CDR3 sequence reads: CASSWDRTETQYF. The CDR3 DNA sequence: TGTGCCAGCAGTTGGGACAGGACGGAGACCCAGTACTTC.

The chain is built from TRBV11-3 and TRBJ2-1; 8 nucleotides agree with TRBD2. V was clipped by 5 bases and J by 2 bases; unmatched bases: 5. CDR3 length: 15 residues. Germline assignment: CDR1 SGHNT and CDR2 YENEEA. CDR3 sequence reads: CASSSRGGTYNEQFF. As DNA, the CDR3 is TGTGCCAGCAGCAGCCGGGGGGGTACCTACAATGAGCAGTTCTTC.

This sequence joins TRBV5-1 and TRBJ1-5; 7 bases line up with TRBD1. There are 15 residues in the CDR3. In germline, CDR1 is SGHRS, CDR2 YFSETQ. The ends lost 4 bases at V and 0 bases at J; junction bases unmatched: 4. This CDR3 is CASSEGQHSNQPQHF. The DNA of the CDR3 is TGCGCCAGCAGCGAGGGACAGCATAGCAATCAGCCCCAGCATTTT.

This clone has a handful of counts. V is TRBV19 and J is TRBJ2-5; a possible D gene is TRBD2 (6 bases). Germline assignment: CDR1 LNHDA and CDR2 SQIVND (reference sequence). CDR3 length equals 13 residues. Trimming left V 7 bases short and J 6 bases short, with 15 bases between. The CDR3 coding sequence is TGTGCCAGTAATGGGGCGGGGCCCCAGACCCAGTACTTC. It codes for CASNGAGPQTQYF.

The chain joins TRBV7-2 to TRBJ2-3; tentatively, D is TRBD1 (5 bases). The ends were cut back, 3 bases at V and 5 bases at J, with 9 bases in the middle. Germline V CDR1 and CDR2: SGHTA, FQGNSA. The CDR3 extends over 13 amino acids. DNA of the CDR3: TGTGCCAGCAGCTTTAGACAGATAGATACGCAGTATTTT. Protein: CASSFRQIDTQYF.

The rearrangement links TRBV2 to TRBJ2-2; TRBD2 aligns across 7 bases. J gave up 2 bases and V 2 bases, and 5 bases lay outside the gene matches. The CDR3 has 16 residues. CDR1 and CDR2 from the germline V gene are SNHLY and FYNNEI. Here the CDR3 DNA reads TGTGCCAGCAGTGAACAAAGCGGGGTCAACACCGGGGAGCTGTTTTTT. Protein sequence: CASSEQSGVNTGELFF.

V usage is TRBV6-5 and J usage is TRBJ1-5; D is unresolved. CDR3 length: 14 amino acids. V was pared by 4 bases and J by 0 bases, with 7 bases between. Germline values: CDR1 MNHEY, CDR2 SVGAGI. The CDR3 nucleotides read TGTGCCAGCAGTTCCGTTAATAGCAATCAGCCCCAGCATTTT. Translated: CASSSVNSNQPQHF.